The 11 T cell receptor beta chains listed next were all sequenced from one sample in a study of T cell repertoires and HLA-DP antigens (dated by TCRdb to 2016 to 2018). These receptors lack a known antigen. Library construction relied on the immunoSEQ multiplex PCR assay. The table was pulled from immuneACCESS by TCRdb, which kept in-frame rearrangements only. Such tables lose some clones; where checked, under half of the loss comes from unresolved V genes, and the rest has no known cause. The sample yields 65,000 to 90,000 clones; around three quarters were counted once. The ten top clones hold roughly 1.5% of the sample. The sequenced material came from CD4+ T cells from PBMCs. These receptors all stem from a man in his sixties in good health and CMV-seronegative.

The rearrangement links TRBV6-6 to TRBJ1-5; the match to TRBD1 covers 7 bases. Germline lookup yields CDR1 MNHNY and CDR2 SVGAGI (reference sequence). Losses at the gene ends were 6 bases for V and 2 bases for J; bases not matched to a gene: 10. The CDR3 runs to 16 residues. CDR3 sequence reads: CASSDRAPRGNQPQHF. In DNA, the CDR3 is TGTGCCAGCAGCGACAGGGCCCCGAGGGGCAATCAGCCCCAGCATTTT.

The rearrangement links TRBV5-5 to TRBJ1-2; D ambiguous. Trimming removed 3 bases at V and 3 bases at J, with 12 bases between. The germline CDR1 and CDR2 sequences are SGHKS and YYEKEE (reference sequence). This CDR3 contains 14 residues. DNA of the CDR3: TGTGCCAGCAGCTCTCGTACTCCGGACTATGGCTACACCTTC. Protein product: CASSSRTPDYGYTF.

The V gene is TRBV5-1, the J gene TRBJ2-5; 7 bases align to TRBD1. J lost 2 bases, V lost 4 bases, and 5 bases had no gene match. CDR3 length: 14 residues. CDR1 and CDR2 from the germline V gene are SGHRS and YFSETQ. The CDR3 protein is CASSPTGQQETQYF. The DNA of the CDR3 is TGCGCCAGCAGCCCAACGGGACAGCAAGAGACCCAGTACTTC.

The chain carries TRBV5-1 and TRBJ2-5; the match to TRBD1 covers 10 bases. The length of the CDR3 is 16 residues. The germline V gene encodes CDR1 SGHRS and CDR2 YFSETQ. Trimming removed 4 bases from V and 5 bases from J; junction bases left unmatched: 11. This chain's CDR3 is CASSVGTGVLGETQYF. CDR3 nucleotide sequence: TGCGCCAGCAGCGTAGGGACAGGGGTTTTGGGGGAGACCCAGTACTTC.

V gene TRBV5-5 combines with J gene TRBJ1-4; D may be TRBD1 (5 bases). This CDR3 spans 13 amino acids. The germline CDR1 and CDR2 sequences are SGHKS and YYEKEE (reference sequence). V lost 4 bases and J 6 bases, leaving 10 bases between the germline ends. In DNA, the CDR3 is TGTGCCAGCAGCCCCGGGACGTATGAAAAACTGTTTTTT. Translating it yields CASSPGTYEKLFF.

The chain couples TRBV7-2 to TRBJ2-5, with 9 bases lining up with TRBD2. The V gene end was trimmed by 1 base and the J gene end by 5 bases; junction bases not matched to a gene: 11. The germline V gene has CDR1 SGHTA and CDR2 FQGNSA. The CDR3 is 17 amino acids. For the CDR3, the DNA is TGTGCCAGCAGCTTAGGGGGCCTAGCGGGGTACGGGGAGACCCAGTACTTC. Amino acids: CASSLGGLAGYGETQYF.

The chain uses TRBV7-2 and TRBJ2-7; TRBD1 agrees at 9 bases. The CDR3 is 15 amino acids. The germline CDR1 and CDR2 sequences are SGHTA and FQGNSA. V shed 3 bases, J shed 4 bases, and the junction held 7 bases outside the gene matches. CDR3 DNA: TGTGCCAGCAGCTTTTCGACAGGGGGTGGGTACGAGCAGTACTTC. Translation gives CASSFSTGGGYEQYF. The full variable domain, completed using reference TRBV7-2 and TRBJ2-7, is GAGVSQSPSNKVTEKGKDVELRCDPISGHTALYWYRQSLGQGLEFLIYFQGNSAPDKSGLPSDRFSAERTGGSVSTLTIQRTQQEDSAVYLCASSFSTGGGYEQYFGPGTRLTVT.

The V call is TRBV7-9, the J call TRBJ2-1; D remains unclear. This CDR3 is 14 amino acids long. V was cut by 3 bases and J by 4 bases, with 10 bases left in between. Looked up from germline, CDR1 is SEHNR and CDR2 is FQNEAQ (reference sequence). The CDR3 DNA sequence: TGTGCCAGCAGCTTGGACCAACTGTACAATGAGCAGTTCTTC. Protein product: CASSLDQLYNEQFF.

CDR3 in amino acids: CASSSRQGALWGYTF. The CDR3 nucleotides are TGTGCCAGCAGTTCCAGACAGGGGGCGCTTTGGGGCTACACCTTC. The chain recombines TRBV5-4 with TRBJ1-2, with 10 bases identical to TRBD1. CDR1 is SGHNT, CDR2 YYREEE, per germline (reference sequence). V dropped 5 bases and J dropped 8; count of bases not matched to a gene: 12. There are 15 residues in the CDR3.

The genes are TRBV15 and TRBJ1-6; D remains ambiguous. The ends were cut back, 1 base at V and 0 bases at J, with 10 bases in the middle. This CDR3 spans 17 amino acids. The germline gives CDR1 LNHNV, CDR2 YYDKDF (reference sequence). CDR3 sequence (DNA): TGTGCCACCAGCAGAGGGGTTGGAGGCTCCTATAATTCACCCCTCCACTTT. Protein sequence: CATSRGVGGSYNSPLHF.

The chain has TRBV30 and TRBJ2-3; 8 nucleotides agree with TRBD2. CDR3 length: 14 residues. The V segment lost 1 base and the J segment 6 bases; nucleotides outside the gene matches: 6. Germline-derived CDR1 and CDR2 are GTSNPN and SVGIG (reference sequence). Written as DNA, the CDR3 is TGTGCCTGGAGTGGGCTAGCGGGTGGTGATACGCAGTATTTT. It translates to CAWSGLAGGDTQYF.